This passage covers 22 T cell receptor beta chains from one sample sequenced in a study of blood T cell repertoires in COVID-19. Here immunoSEQ multiplex PCR was the method, and the copy in TCRdb shows in-frame clones only, minus some. The sample has about 150,000 clones; roughly nine tenths are singletons. The sample consisted of peripheral blood. The receptors derive from a man between 50 and 59 years old with acute or convalescent COVID-19.

This clone was counted a single time. The V call is TRBV19, the J call TRBJ2-7, with TRBD1 identical over 9 bases. The CDR3 sequence is 13 residues long. Germline V lookup: CDR1 LNHDA, CDR2 SQIVND (reference sequence). V was clipped by 5 bases and J by 6 bases; unmatched bases: 5. CDR3 loop: CASSLDRGAEQYF. CDR3 nucleotide sequence: TGTGCCAGTAGTCTTGACAGGGGGGCCGAGCAGTACTTC.

The chain joins TRBV6-1 to TRBJ1-2, with 10 nucleotides matching TRBD1. The germline V gene has CDR1 MNHNS and CDR2 SASEGT. V lost 2 bases, J lost 5 bases, and 5 bases stayed unmatched. The CDR3 has 15 amino acids. CDR3 nucleotide sequence: TGTGCCAGCAGTGAATGGACAGGGGGGACTTATGGCTACACCTTC. Translation gives CASSEWTGGTYGYTF.

The rearrangement joins TRBV9 to TRBJ2-5, with D possibly matching TRBD2 (7 bases). CDR1 is SGDLS, CDR2 YYNGEE, per germline. V shed 2 bases and J shed 5 bases, with 13 bases lying between them. This CDR3 spans 14 amino acids. As DNA, the CDR3 is TGTGCCAGCAGCGTGGCAGGGAGGGGGGAGACCCAGTACTTC. This sequence encodes CASSVAGRGETQYF.

This chain uses TRBV25-1 with TRBJ1-6; no clear D gene. The V end lost 0 bases, the J end lost 0 bases, and 6 bases lay between the germline ends. Germline V gene lookup returns CDR1 MGHDK and CDR2 SYGVNS. CDR3 length equals 16 residues. CDR3 DNA sequence: TGTGCCAGCAGTGAATATGGGAGCTCCTATAATTCACCCCTCCACTTT. Protein: CASSEYGSSYNSPLHF.

This chain joins TRBV18 and TRBJ1-2, with unresolved D. V gave up 0 bases and J gave up 6 bases, with 17 bases separating them. CDR3 length equals 16 residues. Germline V gene data show CDR1 as KGHSH and CDR2 as LQKENI. The CDR3 reads CASSPPVSRSSDGYTF. The CDR3 nucleotides are TGTGCCAGCTCACCACCGGTCTCTAGGAGCTCAGATGGCTACACCTTC.

This sequence joins TRBV9 and TRBJ1-2, with D maybe TRBD1 (5 bases). The germline V and J ends were trimmed by 3 bases and 5 bases, with 20 bases remaining between them. Germline V gene lookup returns CDR1 SGDLS and CDR2 YYNGEE. The CDR3 runs to 16 residues. The CDR3, as DNA: TGTGCCAGCAGCGGAGGTGACAAGGGGCCTATGTATGGCTACACCTTC. The encoded protein is CASSGGDKGPMYGYTF. Drawing the rest from reference TRBV9 and TRBJ1-2, the complete variable domain is DSGVTQTPKHLITATGQRVTLRCSPRSGDLSVYWYQQSLDQGLQFLIQYYNGEERAKGNILERFSAQQFPDLHSELNLSSLELGDSALYFCASSGGDKGPMYGYTFGSGTRLTVV.

The chain recombines TRBV7-9 with TRBJ1-3, with TRBD1 matching over 7 bases. The ends lost 5 bases at V and 0 bases at J; junction bases unmatched: 10. The germline V gene has CDR1 SEHNR and CDR2 FQNEAQ (reference sequence). CDR3 size: 17 residues. The CDR3 nucleotides read TGTGCCAGCAGCGCCCCGTACGCAGGGGGCTCTGGAAACACCATATATTTT. Translating gives CASSAPYAGGSGNTIYF.

V gene TRBV5-4 combines with J gene TRBJ2-5, with 9 bases that match TRBD1. CDR3 length equals 16 residues. V lost 4 bases to trimming and J lost 1 base; unmatched junction nucleotides: 8. Germline V CDR1 and CDR2: SGHNT, YYREEE (reference sequence). CDR3 in amino acids: CASSPGTGRVQETQYF. CDR3 nucleotides: TGTGCCAGCAGCCCCGGGACAGGGAGGGTCCAAGAGACCCAGTACTTC.

The V and J genes are TRBV6-5 and TRBJ2-7, with 10 bases fitting TRBD1. V was pared by 5 bases and J by 4 bases, with 5 bases of the junction left unmatched. This CDR3 spans 14 amino acids. The germline V gene encodes CDR1 MNHEY and CDR2 SVGAGI. CDR3 amino acids: CASSRLGQGYEQYF. CDR3 nucleotides: TGTGCCAGCAGTCGCTTGGGACAGGGGTACGAGCAGTACTTC.

V and J are TRBV7-9 and TRBJ1-2; 8 nucleotides match TRBD1. V dropped 5 bases and J dropped 4; count of bases not matched to a gene: 12. Germline-derived CDR1 and CDR2 are SEHNR and FQNEAQ (reference sequence). The CDR3 is made up of 16 amino acids. The CDR3 DNA reads TGTGCCAGCAGCCTAAGCAAGAGACAGGGGTCCTATGGCTACACCTTC. Translation gives CASSLSKRQGSYGYTF.

The V call is TRBV7-6, the J call TRBJ2-1; 7 bases line up with TRBD1. The germline gives CDR1 SGHVS, CDR2 FNYEAQ. Germline trimming cut 0 bases from V and 5 bases from J; bases unmatched to any gene: 10. The CDR3 has 17 residues. DNA for the CDR3: TGTGCCAGCAGCTTAGCGGGGTTCGGGACAGTCCACAATGAGCAGTTCTTC. Its protein product is CASSLAGFGTVHNEQFF.

This sequence joins TRBV9 and TRBJ2-1; D possibly corresponds to TRBD2 (5 bases). V was cut by 4 bases and J by 6 bases, with 32 bases left in between. The CDR3 totals 20 residues. Germline CDR1 is SGDLS and CDR2 is YYNGEE. CDR3 region: CASSYRATDTPQRNPNEQFF. CDR3 in DNA: TGTGCCAGCAGCTATAGGGCCACTGACACCCCCCAGCGGAACCCCAATGAGCAGTTCTTC. Looking up the rest from reference TRBV9 and TRBJ2-1 gives the full variable domain: DSGVTQTPKHLITATGQRVTLRCSPRSGDLSVYWYQQSLDQGLQFLIQYYNGEERAKGNILERFSAQQFPDLHSELNLSSLELGDSALYFCASSYRATDTPQRNPNEQFFGPGTRLTVL.

This clone was recorded once. This chain connects TRBV19 to TRBJ2-2; possible D gene TRBD1, 5 bases. There are 15 residues in the CDR3. V was clipped by 3 bases and J by 2 bases, with 10 bases between them. CDR1 is LNHDA and CDR2 is SQIVND in the germline V gene (reference sequence). In DNA form, the CDR3 reads TGTGCCAGTAGTATCCGTAGGGGAAACACCGGGGAGCTGTTTTTT. Its translation: CASSIRRGNTGELFF.

This clone was seen only once. The J gene is TRBJ2-1, the V gene TRBV20-1, with D perhaps matching TRBD1 (6 bases). This CDR3 region has 15 residues. Germline V gene sequence: CDR1 DFQATT, CDR2 SNEGSKA (reference sequence). V dropped 3 bases and J dropped 11 bases, with 23 bases sitting between them. CDR3: CSASPGMGTSMKQFF. The CDR3 nucleotides read TGCAGTGCTAGTCCGGGCATGGGGACATCAATGAAGCAGTTCTTC.

The chain is built from TRBV28 and TRBJ1-5; D is perhaps TRBD1 (5 bases). Trimming left V 2 bases short and J 6 bases short, with 11 bases between. Germline V CDR1 and CDR2: MDHEN, SYDVKM. This CDR3 region has 14 residues. CDR3 sequence: CASSLPQGSQPQHF. CDR3 sequence (DNA): TGTGCCAGCAGTTTACCTCAGGGATCTCAGCCCCAGCATTTT. Supplemented by reference TRBV28 and TRBJ1-5, the full variable domain reads DVKVTQSSRYLVKRTGEKVFLECVQDMDHENMFWYRQDPGLGLRLIYFSYDVKMKEKGDIPEGYSVSREKKERFSLILESASTNQTSMYLCASSLPQGSQPQHFGDGTRLSIL.

The rearrangement links TRBV5-1 to TRBJ1-2, with 9 bases identical to TRBD1. The CDR3 spans 13 residues. The germline gives CDR1 SGHRS, CDR2 YFSETQ. Unmatched junction bases numbered 5, after V lost 4 bases and J lost 7 bases. CDR3 amino acids: CASSPETGGGYTF. The CDR3, as DNA: TGCGCCAGCAGCCCCGAGACAGGGGGTGGCTACACCTTC.

V is TRBV18 and J is TRBJ2-3; D call uncertain. V was trimmed by 0 bases and J by 2 bases, leaving 6 bases between them. CDR1 and CDR2 (germline): KGHSH, LQKENI. CDR3 length: 14 residues. The CDR3 loop reads CASSPPRFTDTQYF. The CDR3 DNA reads TGTGCCAGCTCACCACCTAGATTCACAGATACGCAGTATTTT.

The chain couples TRBV6-1 to TRBJ2-7; TRBD1 might be the D (5 bases). CDR1 is MNHNS and CDR2 is SASEGT in the germline V gene. Deletions cut 2 bases from V and 5 bases from J, with 10 bases between. This CDR3 has 13 amino acids. The chain's CDR3 is CASSEQGWNEQYF. CDR3 DNA: TGTGCCAGCAGTGAACAGGGATGGAACGAGCAGTACTTC.

The V gene is TRBV6-4, the J gene TRBJ2-3, with D maybe TRBD2 (5 bases). Trimming pared 2 bases from V and 7 bases from J, leaving 13 bases between. Germline V gene lookup returns CDR1 MRHNA and CDR2 SNTAGT. The CDR3 has 14 amino acids. This chain's CDR3 is CASSDKVERNTQYF. The CDR3 coding sequence is TGTGCCAGCAGTGACAAAGTGGAGCGGAATACGCAGTATTTT.

The chain is built from TRBV7-9 and TRBJ1-2, with D unresolved. Germline-derived CDR1 and CDR2 are SEHNR and FQNEAQ (reference sequence). The CDR3 totals 13 residues. The germline V and J ends were trimmed by 5 bases and 7 bases, with 14 bases remaining between them. The CDR3 sequence is CASSLLPGVGYTF. The CDR3 nucleotides read TGTGCCAGCAGCCTTCTCCCCGGGGTTGGCTACACCTTC.

This chain uses TRBV19 with TRBJ1-5; 7 nucleotides line up with TRBD1. Germline CDR1 is LNHDA and CDR2 is SQIVND (reference sequence). This CDR3 contains 15 residues. The V and J ends lost 5 bases and 2 bases, in that order; junction bases with no gene match: 6. In DNA, the CDR3 is TGTGCCAGTAGTCCGACAGGGAGCGGCAATCAGCCCCAGCATTTT. Translation: CASSPTGSGNQPQHF.

This chain joins TRBV19 and TRBJ2-5; TRBD1 matches at 12 bases. Per germline, CDR1 LNHDA and CDR2 SQIVND (reference sequence). The length of the CDR3 is 15 residues. The ends lost 5 bases at V and 5 bases at J; junction bases unmatched: 6. CDR3 nucleotides: TGTGCCAGTAGTTTAGGGGGACAGGGGGCCGAGACCCAGTACTTC. Translating gives CASSLGGQGAETQYF.